Presented here are 17 T cell receptor beta chains from one specimen sequenced in a study of identical twins' blood T cells. MiXCR was run by TCRdb on the 5' RACE reads, yielding one entry per CDR3 protein. The repertoire holds roughly 380,000 distinct CDR3 sequences, with over 25% as singletons. The sample consisted of PBMCs. All receptors come from a woman between 18 and 55 years old in good health.

This clonotype was observed many times. This chain connects TRBV29-1 to TRBJ2-3; the D gene could be TRBD1 or TRBD2 (7 bases each). The length of the CDR3 is 14 residues. Germline loops: CDR1 SQVTM, CDR2 ANQGSEA. V was trimmed by 5 bases and J by 13 bases, leaving 25 bases between them. The CDR3 region is CSVPGGDSQRLEYF. CDR3 nucleotides: TGCAGCGTTCCAGGGGGGGACAGCCAGAGGTTGGAGTATTTT.

The chain joins TRBV29-1 to TRBJ2-7; D not resolved. The CDR3 has 13 residues. The germline CDR1 and CDR2 sequences are SQVTM and ANQGSEA. The V end lost 5 bases, the J end lost 4 bases, and 15 bases lay between the germline ends. The CDR3 bases are TGCAGCGTTCTCGACGGGTACGGTTACGAGCAGTACTTC. Translating gives CSVLDGYGYEQYF.

This clonotype was seen repeatedly, ten times or more. V and J are TRBV7-2 and TRBJ2-7; the D is unclear. This CDR3 has 12 amino acids. The germline CDR1 and CDR2 sequences are SGHTA and FQGNSA. V dropped 2 bases and J dropped 6 bases, with 8 bases sitting between them. The CDR3 loop is CASSLQVSEQYF. The CDR3 DNA sequence: TGTGCCAGCAGCTTACAGGTATCCGAGCAGTACTTC.

This clonotype occurred a few times. The rearrangement links TRBV12-3 or TRBV12-4 to TRBJ2-2; D uncertain. V was trimmed by 6 bases and J by 0 bases, leaving 11 bases between them. The CDR3 loop spans 15 amino acids. DNA for the CDR3: TGTGCCAGCAGCCACGCTAGATCGAACACCGGGGAGCTGTTTTTT. Amino acid sequence: CASSHARSNTGELFF.

The V and J genes are TRBV7-9 and TRBJ1-5; D not resolved. Germline values: CDR1 SEHNR, CDR2 FQNEAQ (reference sequence). V was cut by 9 bases and J by 7 bases, with 10 bases left in between. CDR3 length: 11 residues. CDR3 nucleotides: TGTGCCAGAAGATGGGGACAGCCCCAGCATTTT. This sequence encodes CARRWGQPQHF.

V gene TRBV5-6 combines with J gene TRBJ1-1, with 7 positions matching TRBD1. Germline V gene data show CDR1 as SGHDT and CDR2 as YYEEEE. This CDR3 is built from 15 residues. V shed 0 bases and J 6 bases; nucleotides not matched to a gene: 8. CDR3 loop: CASSLGQGMLAEAFF. CDR3 sequence (DNA): TGTGCCAGCAGCTTGGGACAGGGTATGTTGGCTGAAGCTTTCTTT.

As DNA, the CDR3 is TGTGCCAGCGGATTAGGGGCTGACTACACCTTC. It codes for CASGLGADYTF. V and J are TRBV12-3 or TRBV12-4 and TRBJ1-2, with D possibly TRBD1 on 5 matching bases. The CDR3 extends over 11 amino acids. The V end was cut by 8 bases, the J end by 10 bases, with 14 bases between.

This clonotype was detected ten times or more. V gene TRBV29-1 combines with J gene TRBJ1-3; no reliable D call. CDR1 and CDR2 from the germline V gene are SQVTM and ANQGSEA. The CDR3 is 12 amino acids. Trimming stripped 3 bases from V and 1 base from J, with 4 bases between. Here the CDR3 reads CSVERSGNTIYF. DNA for the CDR3: TGCAGCGTTGAGCGGTCTGGAAACACCATATATTTT.

In its sample, this clonotype was seen a few times. This chain connects TRBV6-2 or TRBV6-3 to TRBJ2-1; D unresolved. The germline CDR1 and CDR2 sequences are MNHEY and SVGEGT. The CDR3 runs 13 residues. The V gene lost 2 bases and the J gene lost 2 bases, with 4 bases spanning the gap. CDR3 sequence reads: CASSYEAYNEQFF. CDR3 nucleotides: TGTGCCAGCAGTTACGAAGCCTACAATGAGCAGTTCTTC.

The sample holds a few counts of this clonotype. The CDR3 region is CASNRGKAGSTDTQYF. CDR3 DNA: TGTGCCAGCAACCGCGGGAAAGCGGGATCCACAGATACGCAGTATTTT. The V gene is TRBV7-2, the J gene TRBJ2-3, with TRBD2 matching 7 bases. CDR1 and CDR2 (germline): SGHTA, FQGNSA. The CDR3 totals 16 residues. With V trimmed by 7 bases and J by 2 bases, 12 bases remained unmatched.

This clonotype was seen a few times. The V gene is TRBV21-1, the J gene TRBJ1-3; whether TRBD1, the table's D call, matches the DNA was not checked. TRBV21-1 is assigned pseudogene status. This CDR3 region has 15 residues. The CDR3 DNA sequence: TGTGCCAGCAGCACTTACAGGGGAACTGGAAACACCATATATTTT. It codes for CASSTYRGTGNTIYF.

To note about this clonotype: A read error may produce the germline difference seen at one junction end. The chain combines TRBV13 with TRBJ2-1; D call uncertain. The germline CDR1 and CDR2 sequences are PRHDT and FYEKMQ (reference sequence). This CDR3 is 8 amino acids long. CDR3 DNA sequence: TGTGCCAGCAGCCCTGGGCCCTTC. Its translation is CASSPGPF.

The genes are TRBV19 and TRBJ2-1; D might be TRBD2 (5 bases). The CDR3 covers 13 residues. V was trimmed by 8 bases and J by 4 bases, leaving 12 bases between them. Germline V gene data show CDR1 as LNHDA and CDR2 as SQIVND (reference sequence). CDR3 sequence reads: CASEAGPYNEQFF. The CDR3, as DNA: TGTGCCAGTGAGGCGGGTCCATACAATGAGCAGTTCTTC.

This clonotype came up a few times. This chain joins TRBV20-1 and TRBJ1-4; the match to TRBD1 covers 12 bases. The V segment lost 5 bases and the J segment 8 bases; nucleotides outside the gene matches: 12. CDR3 size: 16 residues. The germline V gene has CDR1 DFQATT and CDR2 SNEGSKA (reference sequence). The CDR3 sequence is CSAPSGQGAIGEKLFF. The DNA of the CDR3 is TGCAGTGCTCCTTCGGGACAGGGGGCAATAGGGGAAAAACTGTTTTTT.

This clonotype was counted many times. This rearrangement joins TRBV5-1 to TRBJ2-1; 8 bases are shared with TRBD1. The germline CDR1 and CDR2 sequences are SGHRS and YFSETQ. J lost 4 bases, V lost 4 bases, and 7 bases had no gene match. The CDR3 totals 15 residues. CDR3 amino acids: CASSASDRDYNEQFF. CDR3 nucleotide sequence: TGCGCCAGCAGCGCCTCGGACAGGGATTACAATGAGCAGTTCTTC. Full variable domain (outside the CDR3, taken from reference TRBV5-1 and TRBJ2-1): KAGVTQTPRYLIKTRGQQVTLSCSPISGHRSVSWYQQTPGQGLQFLFEYFSETQRNKGNFPGRFSGRQFSNSRSEMNVSTLELGDSALYLCASSASDRDYNEQFFGPGTRLTVL.

This clonotype was recorded at least ten times. The V call is TRBV2, the J call TRBJ2-4; D may match TRBD1 or TRBD2 (5 bases each). V was trimmed by 7 bases and J by 4 bases, leaving 17 bases between them. CDR1 is SNHLY and CDR2 is FYNNEI in the germline V gene. The CDR3 runs 15 residues. The CDR3 DNA reads as TGTGCCAGCACCCGACCCCGGGACGGAAAAAACATTCAGTACTTC. This gives the protein CASTRPRDGKNIQYF.

The CDR3 loop reads CASSQNFAEAFF. CDR3 in DNA: TGTGCCAGCAGCCAAAATTTCGCTGAAGCTTTCTTT. The chain recombines TRBV3-1 with TRBJ1-1, with D uncertain. Germline assignment: CDR1 LGHDT and CDR2 YNNKEL (reference sequence). The CDR3 length is 12 residues. Trimming removed 2 bases at V and 6 bases at J, with 7 bases between. The full variable domain, in which reference TRBV3-1 and TRBJ1-1 provide the parts outside the CDR3, is DTAVSQTPKYLVTQMGNDKSIKCEQNLGHDTMYWYKQDSKKFLKIMFSYNNKELIINETVPNRFSPKSPDKAHLNLHINSLELGDSAVYFCASSQNFAEAFFGQGTRLTVV.